The 30 T cell receptor beta chains below all came from one sample that was sequenced in a study of B cell selection in AIRE deficiency. The regulatory T cell sort gate was CD4+CD25hiCD127low/negative. TCRdb keeps only in-frame clones here, not all; method: immunoSEQ multiplex PCR. The top ten clones hold around 2% of a sample with roughly 22,000 clones, 85% to 95% of them seen once. The sequencing input was Tregs sorted from PBMCs. All receptors derive from a human donor with AIRE deficiency.

This chain connects TRBV6-5 to TRBJ2-7, with 9 bases fitting TRBD2. V gave up 10 bases and J gave up 2 bases; unmatched junction bases: 6. The germline V gene encodes CDR1 MNHEY and CDR2 SVGAGI. The CDR3 consists of 13 residues. CDR3 loop: CATTLAGTYEQYF. The CDR3 DNA sequence: TGTGCCACCACTCTAGCGGGAACCTACGAGCAGTACTTC.

The rearrangement links TRBV5-1 to TRBJ1-1; perhaps TRBD1 as D (5 bases). The germline gives CDR1 SGHRS, CDR2 YFSETQ. The V end was cut by 0 bases, the J end by 11 bases, with 20 bases between. The CDR3 sequence is 15 residues long. CDR3 sequence: CASSLEVGGGRRAFF. In nucleotides, the CDR3 is TGCGCCAGCAGCTTGGAAGTTGGGGGTGGGAGGAGGGCTTTCTTT.

In this sample, this clone turned up once. The chain has TRBV7-9 and TRBJ2-5; D may be TRBD2 (6 bases). Trimming took off 5 bases at V and 4 bases at J, with 14 bases between the two ends. Germline V gene lookup returns CDR1 SEHNR and CDR2 FQNEAQ (reference sequence). There are 14 residues in the CDR3. The CDR3 here is CASSQGQGGETQYF. The CDR3 DNA is TGTGCCAGCAGCCAAGGGCAGGGAGGAGAGACCCAGTACTTC.

CDR3 loop: CACRSGRNSYEQYF. In DNA form, the CDR3 reads TGTGCCTGCCGGAGCGGGAGGAACTCCTACGAGCAGTACTTC. V and J are TRBV30 and TRBJ2-7; 9 bases agree with TRBD2. V trimming: 6 bases; J trimming: 0 bases; junction bases outside the gene matches: 6. Germline values: CDR1 GTSNPN, CDR2 SVGIG (reference sequence). The CDR3 is 14 amino acids. Full variable domain (outside the CDR3, taken from reference TRBV30 and TRBJ2-7): SQTIHQWPATLVQPVGSPLSLECTVEGTSNPNLYWYRQAAGRGLQLLFYSVGIGQISSEVPQNLSASRPQDRQFILSSKKLLLSDSGFYLCACRSGRNSYEQYFGPGTRLTVT.

This sequence joins TRBV28 and TRBJ2-1; D uncertain. CDR3 length: 14 residues. V lost 3 bases and J 2 bases, leaving 8 bases between the germline ends. The germline V gene has CDR1 MDHEN and CDR2 SYDVKM. This CDR3 reads CASSLVGPYNEQFF. The CDR3 region has the DNA TGTGCCAGCAGTTTGGTCGGCCCCTACAATGAGCAGTTCTTC. The variable domain in full, completed from reference TRBV28 and TRBJ2-1, reads DVKVTQSSRYLVKRTGEKVFLECVQDMDHENMFWYRQDPGLGLRLIYFSYDVKMKEKGDIPEGYSVSREKKERFSLILESASTNQTSMYLCASSLVGPYNEQFFGPGTRLTVL.

The chain links TRBV7-9 to TRBJ1-2; D not certain. V lost 5 bases and J 4 bases, leaving 11 bases between the germline ends. Per the germline V gene, CDR1 is SEHNR and CDR2 is FQNEAQ (reference sequence). The CDR3 totals 13 residues. This chain's CDR3 is CASSETGVYGYTF. In DNA form, the CDR3 reads TGTGCCAGCAGCGAAACCGGTGTCTATGGCTACACCTTC.

The chain carries TRBV30 and TRBJ1-1, with a tentative D call TRBD1 (6 bases). Per germline, CDR1 GTSNPN and CDR2 SVGIG (reference sequence). CDR3 length: 13 residues. The V gene lost 5 bases and the J gene lost 3 bases, with 13 bases spanning the gap. Here the CDR3 reads CAWRGALYTEAFF. CDR3 DNA: TGTGCCTGGCGGGGGGCACTATACACTGAAGCTTTCTTT.

This rearrangement joins TRBV7-2 to TRBJ1-1; D ambiguous. This CDR3 is built from 14 residues. The V end was cut by 1 base, the J end by 1 base, with 7 bases between. Germline V gene lookup returns CDR1 SGHTA and CDR2 FQGNSA. CDR3 amino acids: CASSLGPGNTEAFF. The CDR3 DNA reads as TGTGCCAGCAGCTTAGGACCCGGGAACACTGAAGCTTTCTTT.

V is TRBV18 and J is TRBJ2-1; unclear D gene. The CDR3 contains 16 residues. Deletions cut 0 bases from V and 0 bases from J, with 9 bases between. CDR1 KGHSH and CDR2 LQKENI come from the germline V gene. The CDR3 DNA reads TGTGCCAGCTCACCACCCCGGAAAAGCTCCTACAATGAGCAGTTCTTC. It yields the protein CASSPPRKSSYNEQFF.

The chain has TRBV19 and TRBJ2-1, with D unresolved. This CDR3 is 11 amino acids long. V was shortened by 8 bases and J by 3 bases, with 5 bases between the two germline ends. Germline V gene sequence: CDR1 LNHDA, CDR2 SQIVND (reference sequence). In DNA form, the CDR3 reads TGTGCCAGTCGTGGCTACAATGAGCAGTTCTTC. It encodes CASRGYNEQFF.

This clone was counted once. The genes are TRBV30 and TRBJ2-5; TRBD2 matches 10 bases. The DNA end is more similar to TRBJ2-7, so the J call may be wrong. The CDR3 has 15 amino acids. The germline V gene encodes CDR1 GTSNPN and CDR2 SVGIG (reference sequence). CDR3 DNA sequence: TGTGCCTGGAGTGTACAGCCTAGCGGGAGCTACGAGCAGTACTTC. This sequence encodes CAWSVQPSGSYEQYF.

This chain uses TRBV7-2 with TRBJ2-3, with D possibly TRBD2 on 5 matching bases. The CDR3 spans 16 residues. Germline values: CDR1 SGHTA, CDR2 FQGNSA. V was clipped by 5 bases and J by 8 bases, with 23 bases between them. The CDR3: CASSAHAPATSSTQYF. The CDR3 DNA sequence: TGTGCCAGCAGCGCGCATGCCCCGGCCACTAGTAGTACGCAGTATTTT.

The V gene is TRBV16, the J gene TRBJ1-2; D unresolved. Trimming removed 2 bases from V and 7 bases from J, with 14 bases in between. The CDR3 totals 14 residues. CDR1 and CDR2 from the germline V gene are KGHSY and FQNENV. CDR3 nucleotide sequence: TGTGCCAGCAGCCAAGATTCTGGGATCTTTGGCTACACCTTC. This codes for CASSQDSGIFGYTF.

The chain carries TRBV7-2 and TRBJ1-2; 9 nucleotides match TRBD1. The trim removed 1 base at V and 6 bases at J, leaving 3 bases unmatched. Per germline, CDR1 SGHTA and CDR2 FQGNSA. This CDR3 has 14 residues. The CDR3 nucleotides read TGTGCCAGCAGCTTAGACAGGGGGCTTAATGGCTACACCTTC. This translates into CASSLDRGLNGYTF.

The chain carries TRBV29-1 and TRBJ2-7; the D gene is possibly TRBD1 (5 bases). V was cut by 0 bases and J by 1 base, with 13 bases left in between. Per the germline V gene, CDR1 is SQVTM and CDR2 is ANQGSEA. This CDR3 has 15 residues. The CDR3 spells CSVEEPLQGSYEQYF. Here the CDR3 DNA reads TGCAGCGTTGAAGAACCCCTTCAGGGATCCTACGAGCAGTACTTC.

This chain connects TRBV11-3 to TRBJ2-1, with D uncertain. The CDR3 has 15 amino acids. The ends were cut back, 2 bases at V and 3 bases at J, with 11 bases in the middle. CDR1 SGHNT and CDR2 YENEEA come from the germline V gene. The CDR3 DNA sequence: TGTGCCAGCAGCTTATACGGCGGAAACTACAATGAGCAGTTCTTC. Translation: CASSLYGGNYNEQFF.

The gene calls are TRBV5-6 and TRBJ2-3; 7 nucleotides line up with TRBD2. Germline V gene data show CDR1 as SGHDT and CDR2 as YYEEEE. The CDR3 spans 14 residues. With V trimmed by 0 bases and J by 5 bases, 3 bases remained unmatched. The CDR3 coding sequence is TGTGCCAGCAGCTTGGCCGGGGAGGGAGATACGCAGTATTTT. Translated: CASSLAGEGDTQYF.

The chain uses TRBV29-1 and TRBJ1-1; D uncertain. Germline loops: CDR1 SQVTM, CDR2 ANQGSEA. This CDR3 is 13 amino acids long. The germline V and J ends were trimmed by 2 bases and 2 bases, with 9 bases remaining between them. CDR3 region: CSVERQLNTEAFF. CDR3 nucleotide sequence: TGCAGCGTTGAACGTCAGCTTAACACTGAAGCTTTCTTT.

This chain links TRBV27 with TRBJ1-5; D is unclear. CDR3 size: 14 residues. Germline values: CDR1 MNHEY, CDR2 SMNVEV (reference sequence). Trimming took 3 bases from V and 3 from J, leaving 9 bases between them. For the CDR3, the DNA is TGTGCCAGCAGTTTTGGTTATGCCAATCAGCCCCAGCATTTT. Encoded protein: CASSFGYANQPQHF.

This chain joins TRBV28 and TRBJ2-7, with 7 bases that match TRBD2. The CDR3 length is 15 residues. From germline, CDR1 is MDHEN and CDR2 SYDVKM. Trimming cost V 8 bases and J 4 bases; bases outside gene matches: 14. In nucleotides, the CDR3 is TGTGCCAGCCGAAGTGGGAGCGGGATCGGATACGAGCAGTACTTC. Its translation: CASRSGSGIGYEQYF.

The chain links TRBV30 to TRBJ1-1; D may be TRBD1 (6 bases). This CDR3 region has 17 residues. Germline V CDR1 and CDR2: GTSNPN, SVGIG (reference sequence). V gave up 1 base and J gave up 0 bases, with 18 bases separating them. The CDR3 region has the DNA TGTGCCTGGAGTGCAGGGGAGACAGCACGCATGAACACTGAAGCTTTCTTT. This translates into CAWSAGETARMNTEAFF.

The V call is TRBV6-5, the J call TRBJ2-7; D remains unclear. CDR3 length: 14 residues. Germline values: CDR1 MNHEY, CDR2 SVGAGI. The V end was cut by 4 bases, the J end by 7 bases, with 17 bases between. CDR3 bases: TGTGCCAGCAGTTCCTTGATCTTTTCTCGGGAGCAGTACTTC. Amino acids: CASSSLIFSREQYF.

The chain links TRBV7-9 to TRBJ2-1; D might be TRBD2 (6 bases). CDR1 and CDR2 from the germline V gene are SEHNR and FQNEAQ (reference sequence). This CDR3 is built from 16 residues. Trimming stripped 3 bases from V and 3 bases from J, with 15 bases between. In DNA, the CDR3 is TGTGCCAGCAGCTTTACGGTTGCGGGAATCTACAATGAGCAGTTCTTC. Amino acids: CASSFTVAGIYNEQFF.

The gene calls are TRBV30 and TRBJ2-7, with a weak D call TRBD2 (5 bases). Trimming removed 5 bases from V and 7 bases from J, with 9 bases in between. The germline V gene encodes CDR1 GTSNPN and CDR2 SVGIG (reference sequence). CDR3 length equals 10 residues. CDR3 sequence reads: CAWGLFEQYF. Written as DNA, the CDR3 is TGTGCCTGGGGACTTTTTGAGCAGTACTTC. Supplemented by reference TRBV30 and TRBJ2-7, the full variable domain reads SQTIHQWPATLVQPVGSPLSLECTVEGTSNPNLYWYRQAAGRGLQLLFYSVGIGQISSEVPQNLSASRPQDRQFILSSKKLLLSDSGFYLCAWGLFEQYFGPGTRLTVT.

V usage is TRBV5-1 and J usage is TRBJ1-6, with a tentative D call TRBD1 (6 bases). Trimming pared 2 bases from V and 11 bases from J, leaving 23 bases between. Germline CDR1 is SGHRS and CDR2 is YFSETQ. The CDR3 consists of 17 residues. The DNA of the CDR3 is TGCGCCAGCAGCTTAGAAATATCCGGGACACGAAAGGCACCCCTCCACTTT. It specifies CASSLEISGTRKAPLHF.

The chain links TRBV10-3 to TRBJ2-1, with D perhaps matching TRBD1 (5 bases). Germline CDR1 ENHRY, CDR2 SYGVKD. The CDR3 is made up of 12 amino acids. V was clipped by 6 bases and J by 10 bases, with 13 bases between them. CDR3 residues: CAISDLGREQFF. CDR3 nucleotides: TGTGCCATCAGCGACCTGGGGCGAGAGCAGTTCTTC.

This rearrangement joins TRBV19 to TRBJ2-4; D unresolved. The ends were cut back, 1 base at V and 0 bases at J, with 4 bases in the middle. Germline assignment: CDR1 LNHDA and CDR2 SQIVND (reference sequence). The CDR3 length is 14 residues. The CDR3, as DNA: TGTGCCAGTAGTATAGGAGTAGCCAAAAACATTCAGTACTTC. It codes for CASSIGVAKNIQYF.

The chain combines TRBV28 with TRBJ2-5; TRBD2 agrees at 11 bases. The V gene end was trimmed by 1 base and the J gene end by 4 bases; junction bases not matched to a gene: 11. Germline V gene data show CDR1 as MDHEN and CDR2 as SYDVKM. The CDR3 is made up of 18 amino acids. CDR3 sequence: CASSLSPFSGRAGETQYF. For the CDR3, the DNA is TGTGCCAGCAGTTTATCCCCCTTTAGCGGGAGGGCCGGAGAGACCCAGTACTTC.

The genes are TRBV7-2 and TRBJ2-7; D is possibly TRBD2 (6 bases). The V end was cut by 5 bases, the J end by 2 bases, with 19 bases between. This CDR3 region has 16 residues. The germline V gene has CDR1 SGHTA and CDR2 FQGNSA. CDR3 amino acids: CASSIVGGRGTYEQYF. CDR3 coding DNA: TGTGCCAGCAGCATAGTTGGGGGGAGAGGGACCTACGAGCAGTACTTC.

This chain joins TRBV18 and TRBJ2-3, with 7 bases that match TRBD2. The V gene's germline CDR1 is KGHSH and CDR2 LQKENI. J lost 0 bases, V lost 3 bases, and 3 bases had no gene match. There are 15 residues in the CDR3. CDR3 bases: TGTGCCAGCTCACCGGGCGGGAGTAGCACAGATACGCAGTATTTT. Amino acids: CASSPGGSSTDTQYF.